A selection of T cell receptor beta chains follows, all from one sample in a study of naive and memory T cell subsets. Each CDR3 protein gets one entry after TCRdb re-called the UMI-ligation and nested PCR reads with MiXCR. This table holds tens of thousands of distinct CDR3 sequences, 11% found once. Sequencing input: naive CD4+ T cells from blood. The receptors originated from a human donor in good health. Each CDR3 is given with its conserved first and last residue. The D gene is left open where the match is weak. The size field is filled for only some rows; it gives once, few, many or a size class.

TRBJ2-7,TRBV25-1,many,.,CASPRGLNEQYF,TGTGCCAGCCCCCGGGGCTTGAACGAGCAGTACTTC
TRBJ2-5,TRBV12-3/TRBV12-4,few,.,CASGPGTSPGETQYF,TGTGCCAGCGGCCCCGGGACATCACCAGGGGAGACCCAGTACTTC
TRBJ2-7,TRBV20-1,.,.,CSARAYSYEQYF,TGCAGTGCTAGGGCCTACAGTTACGAGCAGTACTTC
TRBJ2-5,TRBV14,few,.,CASSQSGETQYF,TGTGCCAGCAGCCAGTCCGGGGAGACCCAGTACTTC
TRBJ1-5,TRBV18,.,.,CASSPSSSSQPQHF,TGTGCCAGCTCACCCTCATCTAGCTCCCAGCCCCAGCATTTT
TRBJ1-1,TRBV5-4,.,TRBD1,CASSSPGDRSTEAFF,TGTGCCAGCAGCTCCCCTGGGGACAGGTCCACTGAAGCTTTCTTT
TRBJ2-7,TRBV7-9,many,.,CASSLGDSHYEQYF,TGTGCCAGCAGCTTAGGGGACTCACACTACGAGCAGTACTTC
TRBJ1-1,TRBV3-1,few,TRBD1,CASSQRGGMNTEAFF,TGTGCCAGCAGCCAGCGAGGGGGCATGAACACTGAAGCTTTCTTT
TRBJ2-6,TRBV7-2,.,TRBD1,CASSVGTGTGANVLTF,TGTGCCAGCAGCGTAGGGACAGGGACTGGGGCCAACGTCCTGACTTTC
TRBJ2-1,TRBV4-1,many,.,CASRATILSYNEQFF,TGCGCCAGCAGGGCAACGATACTCTCCTACAATGAGCAGTTCTTC
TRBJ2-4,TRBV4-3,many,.,CASSQESGLPFGGGIQYF,TGCGCCAGCAGCCAAGAGTCGGGACTCCCGTTTGGAGGTGGCATTCAGTACTTC
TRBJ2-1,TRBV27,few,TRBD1,CASGFDRGGYNEQFF,TGTGCCAGCGGGTTCGACAGGGGGGGTTACAATGAGCAGTTCTTC
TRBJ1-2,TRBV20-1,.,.,CSARGSYGYTF,TGCAGTGCTAGAGGAAGCTATGGCTACACCTTC
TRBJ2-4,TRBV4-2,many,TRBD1,CASSPMGQTAGSKNIQYF,TGTGCCAGCAGCCCCATGGGACAGACCGCTGGGTCCAAAAACATTCAGTACTTC
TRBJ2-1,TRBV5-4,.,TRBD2,CASTRWGTSGARSYNEQFF,TGTGCCAGCACCCGGTGGGGGACTAGCGGGGCCCGCTCCTACAATGAGCAGTTCTTC
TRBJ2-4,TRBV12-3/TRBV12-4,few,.,CASSLATNRANIQYF,TGTGCCAGCAGTTTAGCCACCAACAGGGCAAACATTCAGTACTTC
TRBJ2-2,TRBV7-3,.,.,CASSSTGVLTGELFF,TGTGCCAGCAGCTCCACGGGAGTACTTACCGGGGAGCTGTTTTTT
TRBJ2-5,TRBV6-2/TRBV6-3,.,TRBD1,CASSYLRSQGSVSQYF,TGTGCCAGCAGTTACCTCCGATCACAGGGGTCGGTGTCCCAGTACTTC
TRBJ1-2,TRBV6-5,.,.,CASSAPPGGYTF,TGTGCCAGCAGTGCCCCACCGGGTGGCTACACCTTC
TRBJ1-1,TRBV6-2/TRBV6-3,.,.,CASRPTGANTEAFF,TGTGCCAGCAGGCCGACCGGGGCGAACACTGAAGCTTTCTTT
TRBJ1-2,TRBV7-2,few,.,CASSLGHNYGYTF,TGTGCCAGCAGCTTAGGCCACAACTATGGCTACACCTTC
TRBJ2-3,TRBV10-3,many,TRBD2,CAISESLRGKADTQYF,TGTGCCATCAGTGAGTCGTTGCGGGGGAAGGCAGATACGCAGTATTTT
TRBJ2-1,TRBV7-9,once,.,CACPGGGPGGNEQFF,TGTGCCTGCCCAGGTGGGGGGCCCGGCGGGAATGAGCAGTTCTTC
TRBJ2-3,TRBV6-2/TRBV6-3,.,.,CASSRKGTFTDTQYF,TGTGCCAGCAGCCGAAAGGGGACTTTCACAGATACGCAGTATTTT
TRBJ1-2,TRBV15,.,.,CATSRDRGSGYTF,TGTGCCACCAGCAGAGATCGGGGCAGTGGCTACACCTTC
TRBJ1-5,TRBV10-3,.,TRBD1,CATLPGTGVQPQHF,TGTGCCACCTTGCCGGGGACAGGGGTTCAGCCCCAGCATTTT
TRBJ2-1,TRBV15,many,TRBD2,CATSSSQGLAVSYNEQFF,TGTGCCACCAGCAGTTCACAGGGACTAGCGGTCTCCTACAATGAGCAGTTCTTC
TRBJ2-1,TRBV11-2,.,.,CASSSHIGVISSYNEQFF,TGTGCCAGCAGCTCGCATATTGGCGTCATTAGCTCCTACAATGAGCAGTTCTTC
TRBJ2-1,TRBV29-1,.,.,CSVVASQANNEQFF,TGCAGCGTTGTAGCTAGCCAGGCCAACAATGAGCAGTTCTTC
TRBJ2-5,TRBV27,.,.,CASSLNEETQYF,TGTGCCAGCAGTTTAAACGAAGAGACCCAGTACTTC
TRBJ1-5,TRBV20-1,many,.,CSARDPGGNQPQHF,TGCAGTGCTAGGGATCCGGGGGGGAATCAGCCCCAGCATTTT
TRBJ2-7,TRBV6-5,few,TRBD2,CASSLAGGRHEQYF,TGTGCCAGCAGTTTAGCGGGAGGGCGGCACGAGCAGTACTTC
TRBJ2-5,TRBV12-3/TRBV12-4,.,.,CERRYRREKKEKKYF,TGTGAAAGAAGATATAGAAGGGAAAAGAAAGAGAAAAAGTACTTC
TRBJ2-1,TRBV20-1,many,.,CSGLDGNEQFF,TGCAGTGGGCTAGACGGGAATGAGCAGTTCTTC
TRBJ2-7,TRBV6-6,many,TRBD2,CASSGPGGRAEQYF,TGTGCCAGCAGCGGCCCGGGCGGGAGGGCCGAGCAGTACTTC
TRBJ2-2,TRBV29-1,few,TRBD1,CSVEGDREGWRNTGELFF,TGCAGCGTTGAGGGGGACAGGGAAGGATGGAGGAACACCGGGGAGCTGTTTTTT